This entry lists 17 T cell receptor beta chains sequenced from one sample in a study of cytomegalovirus exposure and HLA in healthy donors. Libraries were prepared by immunoSEQ multiplex PCR; TCRdb keeps only in-frame clonotypes and omits some of them. The sample includes 250,000 to 400,000 clones, approximately 86% of them seen just once. Material: PBMCs. The receptors stem from a man aged 30 to 39 in good health and CMV-seronegative.

The chain uses TRBV6-5 and TRBJ2-3, with D perhaps TRBD2 (6 bases). The CDR3 contains 15 residues. Germline assignment: CDR1 MNHEY and CDR2 SVGAGI. Trimming stripped 2 bases from V and 3 bases from J, with 12 bases between. The CDR3 loop reads CASSYGGSVTDTQYF. The CDR3 bases are TGTGCCAGCAGTTACGGGGGGTCGGTTACAGATACGCAGTATTTT.

This clone showed up just a few times. This sequence joins TRBV19 and TRBJ1-1; D may be TRBD1 (5 bases). From germline, CDR1 is LNHDA and CDR2 SQIVND (reference sequence). The CDR3 has 14 amino acids. V was shortened by 5 bases and J by 4 bases, with 14 bases between the two germline ends. This CDR3 is CASSLGREGTEAFF. CDR3 sequence (DNA): TGTGCCAGTAGTTTGGGCAGGGAAGGCACTGAAGCTTTCTTT.

The rearrangement uses TRBV14 and TRBJ1-1, with unresolved D. CDR1 is SGHDN and CDR2 is FVKESK in the germline V gene. The CDR3 contains 13 residues. V lost 0 bases and J lost 5, with 7 bases in between. CDR3 sequence: CASSQDLVTEAFF. The CDR3 DNA reads TGTGCCAGCAGCCAAGATCTTGTTACTGAAGCTTTCTTT.

As concerns this clone: An end of the junction differs from the germline gene, which may be a read error. The V gene is TRBV9, the J gene TRBJ1-3, with 8 bases fitting TRBD1. The germline gives CDR1 SGDLS, CDR2 YYNGEE. CDR3 length equals 15 residues. CDR3 loop: CAGRGRGHSGNTIYF. Written as DNA, the CDR3 is TGTGCCGGCAGAGGCAGGGGGCACTCTGGAAACACCATATATTTT.

The rearrangement uses TRBV4-1 and TRBJ1-1; D gene uncertain. Germline values: CDR1 MGHRA, CDR2 YSYEKL. This CDR3 contains 12 residues. Trimming took off 4 bases at V and 4 bases at J, with 7 bases between the two ends. This CDR3 is CASSLGSTEAFF. CDR3 DNA sequence: TGCGCCAGCAGCCTCGGTAGCACTGAAGCTTTCTTT.

The gene calls are TRBV19 and TRBJ2-7, with 12 bases that match TRBD1. CDR1 LNHDA and CDR2 SQIVND come from the germline V gene (reference sequence). The CDR3 sequence is 15 residues long. Unmatched junction bases numbered 3, after V lost 1 base and J lost 5 bases. The CDR3, as DNA: TGTGCCAGTAGTATAGGCGGGACAGGGGGCCACGAGCAGTACTTC. It yields the protein CASSIGGTGGHEQYF.

The chain links TRBV4-2 to TRBJ2-2; weak D call: TRBD1 (5 bases). V lost 0 bases and J 5 bases, leaving 19 bases between the germline ends. Germline-derived CDR1 and CDR2 are LGHNA and YNFKEQ. The CDR3 covers 18 residues. The CDR3 coding sequence is TGTGCCAGCAGCCAAGATTCTGCCAGGGCTTTGGAGACCGGGGAGCTGTTTTTT. Its protein product is CASSQDSARALETGELFF.

The chain has TRBV10-1 and TRBJ2-3; the match to TRBD2 covers 7 bases. The CDR3 covers 17 residues. J gave up 2 bases and V 0 bases, and 8 bases lay outside the gene matches. Per germline, CDR1 WNHNN and CDR2 SYGVQD (reference sequence). The CDR3 nucleotides are TGCGCCAGCAGTGAGTCGACAAGCGGGAAGATCACAGATACGCAGTATTTT. Translating it yields CASSESTSGKITDTQYF.

V usage is TRBV27 and J usage is TRBJ1-6, with 7 bases aligning to TRBD1. This CDR3 is built from 16 residues. V was pared by 5 bases and J by 5 bases, with 9 bases of the junction left unmatched. Germline CDR1 MNHEY, CDR2 SMNVEV (reference sequence). This chain's CDR3 is CASSQLWGQNNSPLHF. The CDR3 region has the DNA TGTGCCAGCAGTCAACTATGGGGACAGAATAATTCACCCCTCCACTTT.

This sequence joins TRBV2 and TRBJ2-7, with 11 bases aligning to TRBD1. This CDR3 is 15 amino acids long. CDR1 and CDR2 from the germline V gene are SNHLY and FYNNEI. Trimming removed 0 bases from V and 3 bases from J; junction bases left unmatched: 1. The chain's CDR3 is CASSEAGTGGYEQYF. DNA of the CDR3: TGTGCCAGCAGTGAAGCGGGGACAGGGGGCTACGAGCAGTACTTC.

This clone was detected a few times. In DNA form, the CDR3 reads TGTGCCAGCATCACAGGACGCTATGGCTACACCTTC. Amino acids: CASITGRYGYTF. J is TRBJ1-2 and V is TRBV2; TRBD1 is a possible D gene (5 bases). Germline V gene lookup returns CDR1 SNHLY and CDR2 FYNNEI. The V end lost 7 bases, the J end lost 4 bases, and 10 bases lay between the germline ends. This CDR3 is 12 amino acids long.

This chain joins TRBV6-6 and TRBJ2-5; a possible D gene is TRBD2 (6 bases). The CDR3 sequence is 15 residues long. The germline V gene encodes CDR1 MNHNY and CDR2 SVGAGI (reference sequence). Trimming removed 7 bases from V and 1 base from J, with 16 bases in between. This CDR3 is CASTLERGSQETQYF. The CDR3 DNA reads TGTGCCAGCACCTTGGAACGGGGGTCCCAAGAGACCCAGTACTTC.

The chain has TRBV28 and TRBJ1-1, with unresolved D. The V and J ends lost 7 bases and 3 bases respectively, with 15 bases between them. This CDR3 is built from 14 residues. Germline CDR1 is MDHEN and CDR2 is SYDVKM. CDR3: CASTHPTRHTEAFF. The CDR3 nucleotides are TGTGCCAGCACCCATCCGACGCGGCACACTGAAGCTTTCTTT.

This chain links TRBV6-4 with TRBJ1-5; unclear D gene. Germline values: CDR1 MRHNA, CDR2 SNTAGT. The CDR3 is 13 amino acids. V was trimmed by 4 bases and J by 7 bases, leaving 11 bases between them. Here the CDR3 reads CASSARENQPQHF. The CDR3 DNA reads as TGTGCCAGCAGTGCGAGGGAAAACCAGCCCCAGCATTTT.

J is TRBJ2-7 and V is TRBV6-1; the match to TRBD2 covers 12 bases. CDR1 and CDR2 from the germline V gene are MNHNS and SASEGT. This CDR3 comprises 14 residues. V trimming: 5 bases; J trimming: 2 bases; junction bases outside the gene matches: 1. Here the CDR3 reads CASSRLAGAYEQYF. CDR3 DNA: TGTGCCAGCAGTCGACTAGCGGGGGCCTACGAGCAGTACTTC.

This clone was found a few times. The chain uses TRBV7-9 and TRBJ1-3; D remains unclear. The length of the CDR3 is 12 residues. Trimming left V 1 base short and J 10 bases short, with 8 bases between. Germline V gives CDR1 SEHNR, CDR2 FQNEAQ (reference sequence). Here the CDR3 reads CASSLGGGTIYF. The CDR3 DNA sequence: TGTGCCAGCAGCTTAGGAGGTGGTACCATATATTTT.

This clone occurred a few times. The chain uses TRBV2 and TRBJ2-7; 10 bases align to TRBD1. The germline gives CDR1 SNHLY, CDR2 FYNNEI. This CDR3 is 14 amino acids long. The V segment lost 6 bases and the J segment 2 bases; nucleotides outside the gene matches: 4. CDR3 in amino acids: CASRRTGGAYEQYF. The CDR3 DNA sequence: TGTGCCAGCAGAAGGACAGGGGGAGCCTACGAGCAGTACTTC.